This section outlines one TCR beta chain sequence together with its context. Its specific antigen is unknown. The input lacks base qualities; no much larger clone sits a single base away. The sample originates from a study of vaccination effects on CD4 cells after COVID-19 (dated by TCRdb to between 2021 and 2022). General notes on the study: Participants received two doses of either the BNT162b2 or the mRNA-1273 mRNA SARS-CoV-2 vaccine. The study compared SARS-CoV-2 spike-specific CD4+ TCR repertoires before and after mRNA vaccination in COVID-19 convalescent patients and infection-naive vaccine recipients. Altogether, around 11 COVID-19 convalescent patients and a handful of SARS-CoV-2-naive healthy vaccine recipients made up the full study. In the study, cultures from other donors were sequenced using the Oncomine TCR Beta short-read assay on an Illumina iSeq 100. Points the paper makes about the study in general: In healthy vaccine recipients, vaccine-induced clones were almost all SARS-CoV-2 mono-reactive, with only 1 of 255 cross-reactive with common cold coronaviruses. At late post-vaccination timepoints, both infection-induced and vaccine-induced clones showed marked clonal contraction, consistent with waning T cell responses. Limitations of the study were the small number of convalescent patients and the absence of early post-infection timepoints.

To identify antigen-specific CD4+ T cell clonotypes by their expansion, the ViraFEST assay first stimulated PBMC with viral peptide pools and then applied TCR sequencing. After 10 days of culture, CD4+ T cells were isolated with the EasySep CD4+ T cell isolation kit. The absence of prior SARS-CoV-2 infection in healthy vaccine recipients was confirmed by negative nucleocapsid antibodies before and after vaccination. Two million PBMC per well were cultured in IMDM with around 5% human AB serum, 10 IU/ml IL-2 and gentamicin, plus 10 ug/ml peptides. On days 3 and 7, half of the culture medium was replaced with fresh IL-2-containing medium. Unless noted otherwise, every peptide stimulation condition was cultured in triplicate wells. PBMC were separated from whole blood using Ficoll-Paque Plus gradient centrifugation and were then either cryopreserved at -140C or used fresh. Overlapping peptide pools spanned the spike proteins of SARS-CoV-2 and the common cold coronaviruses HCoV-NL63, HCoV-OC43 and HCoV-229E. The QIAamp micro DNA kit was used to extract genomic DNA from the cultured CD4+ T cells.

Unmatched junction bases come to 7, with V trimmed by 1 base and J by 9 bases. From its cysteine to its phenylalanine, the CDR3 spans 14 amino acids. The DNA shown is the 42-base CDR3, in frame from base 1. As encoded in the germline V gene, CDR1 is SGHRS while CDR2 is YFSETQ. The library was prepared using the immunoSEQ multiplex PCR assay. DNA from the CD4+ T cells that had been cultured and isolated underwent TCR beta CDR3 sequencing. The authors' analysis ran thus. Non-productive TCR sequences were removed and reads were trimmed to the CDR3 region, keeping CDR3s of at least 7 amino acids. The MANAFEST web app was used to pick out antigen-specific clonotypes by comparing their expansion in peptide wells with that in reference cultures. To count as positive, a clone had to show expansion at FDR<0.05 compared with the reference and with all other wells, an odds ratio above 5, and a frequency above 0.1% in two replicate wells. Clonotypes significantly expanded in SARS-CoV-2 spike wells and in at least one common cold coronavirus spike condition were defined as cross-reactive. Levenshtein distance calculated with the stringdist R package was used to assess CDR3 similarity, and unrooted trees were constructed with ape in R 3.6.1. The clones in this table, taken by TCRdb from immuneACCESS, are in-frame only. Not every clone is retained; where verified, under half of the shortfall comes from an unresolved V gene, and the cause of the rest is unknown. V, J and clone size reflect that table, while D and trimming were determined from the DNA. The sample records roughly 67,000 clones, roughly 79% of which are singletons. More than 9% of the sample goes to the ten largest clones.

The chain uses TRBV5-1 and TRBJ2-1; 7 central nucleotides agree with TRBD1. The TCR originated in a human donor who received a COVID-19 vaccine. The source material was CD4+ T cells from PBMCs cultured with SARS-CoV-2 spike peptides, sampled before COVID-19 vaccination. The cell subset or site tag for this specimen amounts to: SARS-CoV-2 spike overlapping peptide pool stimulation. The sequence in DNA is TGCGCCAGCAGCTTGACACAGGGGCCTGCTGAGCAGTTCTTC. This is translated as CASSLTQGPAEQFF.